This TCR beta chain was captured by sequencing in a study of post-analysis software for immune sequencing data. Sequencing libraries made from TCR beta cDNA carried unique molecular identifiers. MiXCR, applied by TCRdb to the PCR reads, yields one record per CDR3 protein. Found here are just over 250,000 distinct CDR3 sequences, 36% of them singletons; the top ten hold around 4.8%. This clonotype was counted ten times or more. The receptor was derived from a girl aged 10 to 17 with multiple sclerosis. Sequenced material: blood.

The CDR3 protein is CASSLTRTGRYQETQYF. CDR3 DNA: TGTGCCAGCAGCTTAACCCGGACAGGAAGGTACCAAGAGACCCAGTACTTC. The V call is TRBV7-9, the J call TRBJ2-5; 7 bases fit TRBD1. V was clipped by 2 bases and J by 0 bases; unmatched bases: 9. CDR1 SEHNR and CDR2 FQNEAQ come from the germline V gene (reference sequence). This CDR3 is 17 amino acids long.